The T cell receptor beta chain described here comes from a study of blood T cells in healthy people across ages. The study, taken as a whole, reports: TCR beta diversity, measured per million T cells, fell in a roughly linear way with age. Calculation of diversity from one million T cells yielded estimates considered to be underestimates.

Worth noting for this clonotype: As yet, its antigen is unknown.

CDR1 is LNHNV and CDR2 is YYDKDF in the germline V gene (reference sequence). Trimming shortened V by 3 bases and J by 3 bases, and 18 bases separated the two germline ends. The CDR3 is 16 residues long. Peripheral blood from each donor was collected in a volume of 8 to 10 milliliters. A second 7 to 11 cycle PCR used barcoded and J-beta primers. Each of the cDNA molecules was tagged by a template-switch adaptor with 12 random nucleotides. TCRdb reanalysed the 5' RACE reads using MiXCR and keeps one entry per CDR3 protein. This sample yields fewer than 2,000,000 distinct CDR3 sequences, of which roughly a third are seen a single time; around 10% belongs to the top ten.

The sequencing input was blood. The chain has TRBV15 and TRBJ2-7; TRBD1 or TRBD2 may be the D gene (5 bases each). This clonotype originated in a woman in her twenties or thirties in good health. In DNA, the CDR3 is TGTGCCACCAGCAGCTCCCTCCGGGGCCGGGGCTACGAGCAGTACTTC. Translated, it gives CATSSSLRGRGYEQYF.